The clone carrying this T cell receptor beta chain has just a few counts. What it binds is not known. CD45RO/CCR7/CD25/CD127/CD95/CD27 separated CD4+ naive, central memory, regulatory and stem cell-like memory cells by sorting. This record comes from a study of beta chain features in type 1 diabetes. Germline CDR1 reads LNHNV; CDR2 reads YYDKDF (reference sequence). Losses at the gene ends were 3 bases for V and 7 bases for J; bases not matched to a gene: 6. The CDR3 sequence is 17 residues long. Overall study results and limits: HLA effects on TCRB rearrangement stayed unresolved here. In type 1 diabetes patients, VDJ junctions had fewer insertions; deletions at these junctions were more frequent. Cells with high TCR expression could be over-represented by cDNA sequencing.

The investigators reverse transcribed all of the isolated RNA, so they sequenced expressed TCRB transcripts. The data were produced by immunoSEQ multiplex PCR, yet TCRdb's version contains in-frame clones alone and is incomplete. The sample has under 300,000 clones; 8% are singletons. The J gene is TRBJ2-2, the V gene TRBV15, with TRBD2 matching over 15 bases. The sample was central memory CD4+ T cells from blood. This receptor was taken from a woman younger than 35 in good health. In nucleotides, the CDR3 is TGTGCCACCAGCAGTCCCGGACTAGCGGGAGGGGGCGGGGAGCTGTTTTTT. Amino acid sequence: CATSSPGLAGGGGELFF.